This T cell receptor (beta chain) was recovered during a study of cytomegalovirus exposure and HLA in healthy donors. General observations from the study: Rare TCR sequences dominated, though some public TCRs recurred in many donors. The classifier reportedly diagnosed cytomegalovirus status with high specificity and sensitivity. There were about 160 TCR beta chains listed as cytomegalovirus-associated.

Trimming took off 3 bases at V and 0 bases at J, with 3 bases between the two ends. Germline CDR1 SGHRS, CDR2 YFSETQ. The CDR3 is made up of 13 amino acids. Among the approximately 110 subjects of the validation cohort, separate from the approximately 660-subject first cohort, were the donors. Some clones are missing from TCRdb's copy, which holds only in-frame ones; the method was immunoSEQ multiplex PCR. Among about 360,000 clones listed, roughly 90% were seen once. To note about this clone: Its target is not known.

This sequence joins TRBV5-1 and TRBJ2-2; D call uncertain. Material for sequencing was PBMCs. The sequence was obtained from a woman between 18 and 30 years old in good health and CMV-seronegative. CDR3 coding DNA: TGCGCCAGCAGCTCCGCGAACACCGGGGAGCTGTTTTTT. Translation: CASSSANTGELFF.